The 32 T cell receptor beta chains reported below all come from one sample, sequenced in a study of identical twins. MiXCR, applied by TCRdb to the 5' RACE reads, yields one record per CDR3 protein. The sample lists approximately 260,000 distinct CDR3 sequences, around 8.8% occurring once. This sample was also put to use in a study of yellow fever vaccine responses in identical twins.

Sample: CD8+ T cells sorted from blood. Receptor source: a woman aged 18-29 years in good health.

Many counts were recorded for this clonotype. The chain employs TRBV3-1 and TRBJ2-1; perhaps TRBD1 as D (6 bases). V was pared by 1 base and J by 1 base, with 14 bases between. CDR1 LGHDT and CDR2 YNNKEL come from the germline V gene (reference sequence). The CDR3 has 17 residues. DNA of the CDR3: TGTGCCAGCAGCCAAGGGGACCCAGGGGTATCCTACAATGAGCAGTTCTTC. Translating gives CASSQGDPGVSYNEQFF.

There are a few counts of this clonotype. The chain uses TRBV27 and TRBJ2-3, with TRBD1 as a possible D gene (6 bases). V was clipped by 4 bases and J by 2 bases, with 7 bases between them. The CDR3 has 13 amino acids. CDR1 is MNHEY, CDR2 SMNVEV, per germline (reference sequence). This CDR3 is CASSWDNTDTQYF. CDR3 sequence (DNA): TGTGCCAGCAGTTGGGACAACACAGATACGCAGTATTTT.

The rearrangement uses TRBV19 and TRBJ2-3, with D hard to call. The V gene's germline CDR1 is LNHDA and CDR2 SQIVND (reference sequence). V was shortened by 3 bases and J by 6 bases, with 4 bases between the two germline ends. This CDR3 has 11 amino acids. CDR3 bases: TGTGCCAGTAGTATTGGGGATACGCAGTATTTT. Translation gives CASSIGDTQYF.

The CDR3, as DNA: TGTGCCAGCAGTTTACGAAGACAGGGGACCTACGAGCAGTACTTC. It specifies CASSLRRQGTYEQYF. This chain links TRBV28 with TRBJ2-7; 8 bases fit TRBD1. Germline V lookup: CDR1 MDHEN, CDR2 SYDVKM. V was clipped by 2 bases and J by 2 bases; unmatched bases: 5. There are 15 residues in the CDR3.

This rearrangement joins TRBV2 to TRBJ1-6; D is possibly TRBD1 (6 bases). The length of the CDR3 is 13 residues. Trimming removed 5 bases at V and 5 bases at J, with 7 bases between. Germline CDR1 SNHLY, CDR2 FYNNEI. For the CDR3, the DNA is TGTGCCAGCAGTAGGACAGATAATTCACCCCTCCACTTT. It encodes CASSRTDNSPLHF.

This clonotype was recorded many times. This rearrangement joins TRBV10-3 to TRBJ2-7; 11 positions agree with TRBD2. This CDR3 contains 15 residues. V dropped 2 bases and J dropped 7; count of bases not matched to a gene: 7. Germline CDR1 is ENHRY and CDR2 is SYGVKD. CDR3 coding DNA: TGTGCCATCAGTGAGCCTAGCGGGGGGCCGTGGGAGCAGTACTTC. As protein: CAISEPSGGPWEQYF.

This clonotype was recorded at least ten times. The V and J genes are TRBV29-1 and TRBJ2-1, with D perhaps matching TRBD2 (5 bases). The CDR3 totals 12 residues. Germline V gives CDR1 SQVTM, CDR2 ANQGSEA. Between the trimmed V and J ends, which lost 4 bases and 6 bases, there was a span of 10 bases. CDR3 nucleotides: TGCAGCGTTGTAGTAGCGACCAATGAGCAGTTCTTC. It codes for CSVVVATNEQFF.

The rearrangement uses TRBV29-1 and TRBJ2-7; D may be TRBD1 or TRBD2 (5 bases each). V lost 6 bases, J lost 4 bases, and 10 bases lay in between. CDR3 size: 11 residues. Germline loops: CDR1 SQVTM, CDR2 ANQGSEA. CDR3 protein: CSVRDGYEQYF. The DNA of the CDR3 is TGCAGCGTGAGGGACGGGTACGAGCAGTACTTC.

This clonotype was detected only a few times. For the CDR3, the DNA is TGCAGCGCCCGGGGGGGGCATGAGCAGTTCTTC. This codes for CSARGGHEQFF. The V gene is TRBV29-1, the J gene TRBJ2-1; 8 nucleotides align to TRBD2. The CDR3 loop spans 11 amino acids. V trimming: 7 bases; J trimming: 8 bases; junction bases outside the gene matches: 4. CDR1 and CDR2 from the germline V gene are SQVTM and ANQGSEA.

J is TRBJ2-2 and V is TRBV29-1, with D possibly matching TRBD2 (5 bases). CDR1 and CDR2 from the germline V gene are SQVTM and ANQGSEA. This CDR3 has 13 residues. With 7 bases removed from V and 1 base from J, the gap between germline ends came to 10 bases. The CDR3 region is CSAEGENTGELFF. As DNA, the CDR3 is TGCAGCGCTGAGGGAGAGAACACCGGGGAGCTGTTTTTT.

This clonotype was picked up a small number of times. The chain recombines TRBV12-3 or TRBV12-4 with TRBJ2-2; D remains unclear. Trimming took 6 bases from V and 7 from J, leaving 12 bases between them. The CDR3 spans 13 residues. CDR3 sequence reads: CASRPQSGGELFF. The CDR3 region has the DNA TGTGCCAGCAGACCCCAGAGTGGCGGGGAGCTGTTTTTT.

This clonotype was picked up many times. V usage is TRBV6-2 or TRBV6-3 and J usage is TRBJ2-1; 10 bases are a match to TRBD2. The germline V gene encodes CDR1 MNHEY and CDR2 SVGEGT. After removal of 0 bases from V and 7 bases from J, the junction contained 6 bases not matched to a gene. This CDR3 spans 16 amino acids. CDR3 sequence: CASSYSPSGRGNEQFF. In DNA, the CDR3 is TGTGCCAGCAGTTACTCGCCCAGCGGGAGGGGTAATGAGCAGTTCTTC.

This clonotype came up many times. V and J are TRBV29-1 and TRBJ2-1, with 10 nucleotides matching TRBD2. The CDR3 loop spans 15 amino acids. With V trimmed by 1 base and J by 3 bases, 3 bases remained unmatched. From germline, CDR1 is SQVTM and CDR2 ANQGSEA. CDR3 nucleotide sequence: TGCAGCGTTGAAGGGACTAGCGGACACTACAATGAGCAGTTCTTC. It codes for CSVEGTSGHYNEQFF.

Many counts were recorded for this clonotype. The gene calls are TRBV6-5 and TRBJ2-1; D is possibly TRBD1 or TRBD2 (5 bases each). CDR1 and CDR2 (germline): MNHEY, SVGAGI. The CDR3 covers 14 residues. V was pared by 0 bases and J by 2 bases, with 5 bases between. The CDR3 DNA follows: TGTGCCAGCAGTTACTCGGGACCCTACAATGAGCAGTTCTTC. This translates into CASSYSGPYNEQFF.

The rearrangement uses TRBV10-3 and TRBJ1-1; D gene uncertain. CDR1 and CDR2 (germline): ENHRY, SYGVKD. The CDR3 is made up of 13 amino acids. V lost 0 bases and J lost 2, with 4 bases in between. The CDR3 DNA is TGTGCCATCAGTGAGTCGATTAACACTGAAGCTTTCTTT. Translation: CAISESINTEAFF.

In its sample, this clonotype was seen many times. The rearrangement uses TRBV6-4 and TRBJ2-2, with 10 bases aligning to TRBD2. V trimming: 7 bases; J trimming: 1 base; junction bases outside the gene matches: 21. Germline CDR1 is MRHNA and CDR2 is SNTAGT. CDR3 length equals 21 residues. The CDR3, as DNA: TGTGCCAGCATAAATGCCCTCCGCGTGAAGACTAGCGGGCAGAACACCGGGGAGCTGTTTTTT. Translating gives CASINALRVKTSGQNTGELFF.

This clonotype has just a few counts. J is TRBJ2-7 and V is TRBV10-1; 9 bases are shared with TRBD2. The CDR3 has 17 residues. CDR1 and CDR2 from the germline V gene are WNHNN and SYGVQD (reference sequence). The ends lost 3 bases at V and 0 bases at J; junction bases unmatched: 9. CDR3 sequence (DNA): TGCGCCAGCAGTGATTTTTCGGCGGGAGGGCCCTCCTACGAGCAGTACTTC. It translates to CASSDFSAGGPSYEQYF.

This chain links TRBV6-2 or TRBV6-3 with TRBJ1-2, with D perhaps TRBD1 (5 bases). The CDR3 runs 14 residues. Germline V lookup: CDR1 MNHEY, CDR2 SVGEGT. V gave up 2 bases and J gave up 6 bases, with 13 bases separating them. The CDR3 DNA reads TGTGCCAGCAGTTACATCGGGACTGCAGATGGCTACACCTTC. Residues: CASSYIGTADGYTF.

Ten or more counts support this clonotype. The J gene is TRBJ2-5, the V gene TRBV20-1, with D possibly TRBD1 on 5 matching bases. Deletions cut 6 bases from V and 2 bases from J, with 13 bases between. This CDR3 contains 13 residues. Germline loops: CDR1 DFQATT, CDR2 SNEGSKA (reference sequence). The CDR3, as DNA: TGCAGTGCGCGACCGACAGCACAAGAGACCCAGTACTTC. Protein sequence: CSARPTAQETQYF.

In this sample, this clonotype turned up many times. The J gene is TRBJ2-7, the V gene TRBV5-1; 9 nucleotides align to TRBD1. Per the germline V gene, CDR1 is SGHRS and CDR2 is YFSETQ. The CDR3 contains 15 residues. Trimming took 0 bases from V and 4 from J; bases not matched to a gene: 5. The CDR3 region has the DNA TGCGCCAGCAGCTTGGACCACAGGGGGCTGTACGAGCAGTACTTC. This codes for CASSLDHRGLYEQYF.

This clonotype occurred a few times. The CDR3 is CASSGGTLAGSGSYNSPLHF. The CDR3 DNA follows: TGCGCCAGCAGCGGGGGGACATTGGCTGGTAGCGGCTCCTATAATTCACCCCTCCACTTT. V and J are TRBV5-1 and TRBJ1-6; perhaps TRBD1 as D (6 bases). V lost 4 bases to trimming and J lost 0 bases, with 23 bases between them. CDR1 and CDR2 (germline): SGHRS, YFSETQ. The CDR3 runs 20 residues.

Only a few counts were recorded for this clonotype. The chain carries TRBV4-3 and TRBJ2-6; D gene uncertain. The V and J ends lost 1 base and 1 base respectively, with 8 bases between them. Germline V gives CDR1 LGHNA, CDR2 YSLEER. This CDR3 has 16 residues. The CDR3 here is CASSQVALSGANVLTF. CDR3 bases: TGCGCCAGCAGCCAAGTTGCGTTATCTGGGGCCAACGTCCTGACTTTC.

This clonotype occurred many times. The CDR3 here is CAIRGTGTGPYEQYF. CDR3 DNA: TGTGCCATCAGGGGTACCGGGACAGGGCCCTACGAGCAGTACTTC. The chain joins TRBV10-3 to TRBJ2-7; 9 bases match TRBD1. CDR3 length equals 15 residues. The J segment lost 2 bases and the V segment lost 6 bases, leaving 8 bases of the junction unmatched. The germline V gene has CDR1 ENHRY and CDR2 SYGVKD.

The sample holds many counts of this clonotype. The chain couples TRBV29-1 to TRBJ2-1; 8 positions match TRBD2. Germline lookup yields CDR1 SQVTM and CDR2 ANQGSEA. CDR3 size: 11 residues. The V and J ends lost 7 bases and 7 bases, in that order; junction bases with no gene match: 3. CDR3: CSEGLGNEQFF. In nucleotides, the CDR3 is TGCAGCGAGGGACTAGGGAATGAGCAGTTCTTC.

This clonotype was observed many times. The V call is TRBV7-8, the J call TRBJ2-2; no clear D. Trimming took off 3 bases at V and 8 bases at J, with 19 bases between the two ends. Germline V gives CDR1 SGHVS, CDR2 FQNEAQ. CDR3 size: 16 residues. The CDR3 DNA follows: TGTGCCAGCAGCTTGGGCATCGAGGACCTGGGTGGGGAGCTGTTTTTT. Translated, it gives CASSLGIEDLGGELFF.

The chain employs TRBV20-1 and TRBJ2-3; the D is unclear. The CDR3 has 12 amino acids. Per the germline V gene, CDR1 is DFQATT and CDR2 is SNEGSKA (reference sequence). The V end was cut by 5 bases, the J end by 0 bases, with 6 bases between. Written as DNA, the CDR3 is TGCAGTGCTGAGGACAGCACAGATACGCAGTATTTT. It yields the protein CSAEDSTDTQYF.

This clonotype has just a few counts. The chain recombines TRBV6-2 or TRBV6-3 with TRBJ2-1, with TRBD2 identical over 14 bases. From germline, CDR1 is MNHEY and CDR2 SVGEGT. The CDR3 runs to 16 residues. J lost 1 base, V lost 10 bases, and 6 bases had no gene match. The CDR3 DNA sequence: TGTGCCACCGGGACTAGCGGGAGCCGTTCCTACAATGAGCAGTTCTTC. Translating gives CATGTSGSRSYNEQFF.

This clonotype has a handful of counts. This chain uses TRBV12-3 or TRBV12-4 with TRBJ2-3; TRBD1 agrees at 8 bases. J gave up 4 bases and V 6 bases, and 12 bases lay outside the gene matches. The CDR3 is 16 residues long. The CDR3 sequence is CASRLRISGGADTQYF. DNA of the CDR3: TGTGCCAGCAGATTAAGGATTTCAGGGGGCGCAGATACGCAGTATTTT.

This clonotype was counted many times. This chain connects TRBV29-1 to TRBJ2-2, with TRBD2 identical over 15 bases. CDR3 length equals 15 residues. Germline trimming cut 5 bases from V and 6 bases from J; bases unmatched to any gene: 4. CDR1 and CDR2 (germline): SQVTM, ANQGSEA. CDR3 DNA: TGCAGCGTTCATGGACTAGCGGGAGGGGCCGGGGAGCTGTTTTTT. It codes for CSVHGLAGGAGELFF.

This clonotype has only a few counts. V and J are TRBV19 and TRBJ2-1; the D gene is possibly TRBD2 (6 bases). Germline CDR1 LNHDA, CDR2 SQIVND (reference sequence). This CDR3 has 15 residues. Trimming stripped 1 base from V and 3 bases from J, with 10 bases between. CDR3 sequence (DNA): TGTGCCAGTAGTATAGTTGACGGGAGCTACAATGAGCAGTTCTTC. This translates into CASSIVDGSYNEQFF.

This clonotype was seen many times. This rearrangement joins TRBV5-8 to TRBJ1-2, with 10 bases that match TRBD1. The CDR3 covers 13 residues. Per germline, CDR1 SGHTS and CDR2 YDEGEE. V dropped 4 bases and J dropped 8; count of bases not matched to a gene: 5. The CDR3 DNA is TGTGCCAGCAGCCTGACAGGGGGCCGGGGCTACACCTTC. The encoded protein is CASSLTGGRGYTF.

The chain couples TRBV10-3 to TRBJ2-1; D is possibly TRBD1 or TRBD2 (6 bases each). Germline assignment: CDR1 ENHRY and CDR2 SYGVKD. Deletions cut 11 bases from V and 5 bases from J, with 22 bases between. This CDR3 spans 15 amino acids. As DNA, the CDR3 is TGTGCCTCGAGTATAGGTGGCGGGGACAACAATGAGCAGTTCTTC. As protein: CASSIGGGDNNEQFF.